Following are 8 T cell receptor beta chains from one sample sequenced in a study of OX40 agonist ivuxolimab in advanced cancers. Clones were read by immunoSEQ multiplex PCR, and TCRdb kept only the in-frame ones, dropping some. Of tens of thousands of clones in the sample, 85% to 90% were seen once. The input for sequencing was CD4+ or CD8+ T cells sorted from blood, taken in a trial of the OX40 agonist ivuxolimab. These receptors all stem from an adult with an advanced solid tumor such as melanoma, head and neck, liver or kidney cancer.

The chain joins TRBV4-1 to TRBJ1-4; the D gene is possibly TRBD1 (5 bases). CDR1 and CDR2 (germline): MGHRA, YSYEKL. Deletions cut 0 bases from V and 8 bases from J, with 13 bases between. CDR3 length: 15 residues. CDR3 amino acids: CASSQDGTLREKLFF. In DNA, the CDR3 is TGCGCCAGCAGCCAAGACGGGACCCTGAGGGAAAAACTGTTTTTT.

This chain connects TRBV19 to TRBJ1-3; D call uncertain. V was trimmed by 4 bases and J by 0 bases, leaving 10 bases between them. CDR1 and CDR2 from the germline V gene are LNHDA and SQIVND (reference sequence). The CDR3 has 15 residues. DNA of the CDR3: TGTGCCAGTAGTAAAGAACGGAGCTCTGGAAACACCATATATTTT. Protein: CASSKERSSGNTIYF. The full variable domain, its missing parts supplied by reference TRBV19 and TRBJ1-3, is DGGITQSPKYLFRKEGQNVTLSCEQNLNHDAMYWYRQDPGQGLRLIYYSQIVNDFQKGDIAEGYSVSREKKESFPLTVTSAQKNPTAFYLCASSKERSSGNTIYFGEGSWLTVV.

The chain uses TRBV2 and TRBJ2-5; TRBD2 agrees at 14 bases. After removal of 6 bases from V and 6 bases from J, the junction contained 6 bases not matched to a gene. The CDR3 has 15 amino acids. Germline V gene lookup returns CDR1 SNHLY and CDR2 FYNNEI. CDR3 residues: CASSRLAGGPQTQYF. The DNA for the CDR3 is TGTGCCAGCAGCCGACTAGCGGGGGGGCCGCAGACCCAGTACTTC.

The V and J genes are TRBV7-2 and TRBJ1-1; D is undetermined. This CDR3 contains 14 residues. CDR1 SGHTA and CDR2 FQGNSA come from the germline V gene. Trimming stripped 0 bases from V and 1 base from J, with 6 bases between. This CDR3 is CASSLAVTNTEAFF. CDR3 nucleotides: TGTGCCAGCAGCTTAGCTGTTACGAACACTGAAGCTTTCTTT.

This chain uses TRBV15 with TRBJ1-4; a possible D gene is TRBD1 (5 bases). The CDR3 is 14 amino acids. The V and J ends lost 0 bases and 8 bases respectively, with 10 bases between them. CDR1 is LNHNV and CDR2 is YYDKDF in the germline V gene (reference sequence). The CDR3 here is CATSRDQGAEKLFF. The CDR3 coding sequence is TGTGCCACCAGCAGAGATCAGGGTGCAGAAAAACTGTTTTTT.

This clone has just one count. The chain has TRBV6-6 and TRBJ1-1; a weak D match, TRBD1 (6 bases). The CDR3 has 13 residues. Germline values: CDR1 MNHNY, CDR2 SVGAGI (reference sequence). Trimming cost V 6 bases and J 11 bases, with 19 bases left between them. The CDR3: CASSSSDSGSAFF. DNA for the CDR3: TGTGCCAGCAGCAGTTCGGACAGCGGGTCGGCTTTCTTT.

The chain couples TRBV5-1 to TRBJ2-3; D not certain. The CDR3 consists of 14 residues. Germline CDR1 is SGHRS and CDR2 is YFSETQ. Trimming took 0 bases from V and 2 from J, leaving 7 bases between them. CDR3: CASSLEAVTDTQYF. The CDR3 DNA reads as TGCGCCAGCAGCTTGGAGGCAGTCACAGATACGCAGTATTTT.

The V gene is TRBV6-1, the J gene TRBJ2-2; tentatively, D is TRBD2 (5 bases). Germline assignment: CDR1 MNHNS and CDR2 SASEGT. V was shortened by 6 bases and J by 4 bases, with 12 bases between the two germline ends. This CDR3 spans 14 amino acids. CDR3 DNA sequence: TGTGCCAGCAGACGGGATCCAATCACCGGGGAGCTGTTTTTT. Residues: CASRRDPITGELFF.